This is a list of T cell receptor beta chains from one sample in a study of blood T cell repertoires in COVID-19. Method: immunoSEQ multiplex PCR; TCRdb's copy keeps in-frame clones and lacks some. The table lists approximately 70,000 clones, roughly 88% of them singletons. The sequencing input was peripheral blood. Receptor source: a woman aged 70-85 years with acute or convalescent COVID-19. Each CDR3 is given with its conserved first and last residue. D genes are given only for firm matches. Where a row states a size, it is once, few, many or the class of an expanded clone; other rows omit it.

D,J,size,V,DNA,CDR3
.,TRBJ2-3,.,TRBV4-3,TGCGCCAGCAGCCAAGATGCCAAGGGGAGCACAGATACGCAGTATTTT,CASSQDAKGSTDTQYF
.,TRBJ1-2,few,TRBV4-2,TGTGCCAGCAGCCAAGTTCTGGACAGTAACTATGGCTACACCTTC,CASSQVLDSNYGYTF
.,TRBJ1-1,.,TRBV7-9,TGTGCCAGCAGCTTGGGTAGAACAGGGTGGGGCACTGAAGCTTTCTTT,CASSLGRTGWGTEAFF
.,TRBJ1-3,.,TRBV25-1,TGTGCCAGCAGTGAACCAGGTTCTGGAAACACCATATATTTT,CASSEPGSGNTIYF
TRBD1,TRBJ2-7,.,TRBV18,TGTGCCAGCTCACCCGGGACAGGGAGCTACGAGCAGTACTTC,CASSPGTGSYEQYF
.,TRBJ1-3,.,TRBV5-6,TGTGCCAGCAGCCCCAAGGTATGGGGAGAAAACACCATATATTTT,CASSPKVWGENTIYF
.,TRBJ2-1,.,TRBV7-3,TGTGCCAGCAGCCCAACAGCCGACAATGAGCAGTTCTTC,CASSPTADNEQFF
TRBD1,TRBJ1-1,once,TRBV5-3,TGTGCCAGAAGCCTGGACAGGGGGTTGGCTTTCTTT,CARSLDRGLAFF
.,TRBJ1-2,few,TRBV7-2,TGTGCCAGCAGCTTAATTTCCTGGGGAGAGAGCTATGGCTACACCTTC,CASSLISWGESYGYTF
.,TRBJ1-1,few,TRBV27,TGTGCCAGCAGTTTATACCCCCCGGGTTATGGTGAAGCTTTCTTT,CASSLYPPGYGEAFF
TRBD2,TRBJ2-1,.,TRBV6-2/TRBV6-3,TGTGCCAGCAGTTTGCGGGGGGGCCGGAATGAGCAGTTCTTC,CASSLRGGRNEQFF
TRBD1,TRBJ1-4,.,TRBV7-2,TGTGCCAGCAGCTGGATACCGGGACAGTCCTTTGAAAAACTGTTTTTT,CASSWIPGQSFEKLFF
.,TRBJ2-6,.,TRBV19,TGTGCCAGTAGTATGCACCGGGACATGGTGGGCTCTGGGGCCAACGTCCTGACTTTC,CASSMHRDMVGSGANVLTF
TRBD2,TRBJ2-1,once,TRBV27,TGTGCCAGCAGTCCCCCGGGACTAGTAAGCTACAATGAGCAGTTCTTC,CASSPPGLVSYNEQFF
.,TRBJ1-5,.,TRBV7-2,TGTGCCAGCAGCTTAGACAGGGTTTATCAGCCCCAGCATTTT,CASSLDRVYQPQHF
.,TRBJ1-2,.,TRBV30,TGTGCCTGGAGTGTAGAGGCAGGGAACTATGGCTACACCTTC,CAWSVEAGNYGYTF
TRBD2,TRBJ2-5,.,TRBV18,TGTGCCAGCTCACCCCCGGGACTAGCGGGGACGGAGACCCAGTACTTC,CASSPPGLAGTETQYF
.,TRBJ1-5,.,TRBV28,TGTGCCAGCAGTTTACCCTACAGTAGCAATCAGCCCCAGCATTTT,CASSLPYSSNQPQHF
TRBD2,TRBJ2-1,.,TRBV15,TGTGCCACCAGCGCTAGCGGGGATTACAATGAGCAGTTCTTC,CATSASGDYNEQFF
TRBD1,TRBJ1-5,.,TRBV5-8,TGTGCCAGCAGCTTGGAGGGCGACAGGGGTCGAAATCTTCAGCCCCAGCATTTT,CASSLEGDRGRNLQPQHF
TRBD2,TRBJ2-3,.,TRBV10-3,TGTGCCATCAGTACAGGACTAGCAACTCGCACAGATACGCAGTATTTT,CAISTGLATRTDTQYF
TRBD1,TRBJ2-2,.,TRBV28,TGTGCCAGCACCCGGGACAGGGGCACCGGGGAGCTGTTTTTT,CASTRDRGTGELFF
.,TRBJ2-3,.,TRBV20-1,TGCAGTGCGAGTATAACCCGGGGGTGGGGCACAGATACGCAGTATTTT,CSASITRGWGTDTQYF
.,TRBJ1-6,.,TRBV3-1/TRBV3-2,TGTGCCAGCAGCCAAGATTACAGTTATAATTCACCCCTCCACTTT,CASSQDYSYNSPLHF
TRBD1,TRBJ1-2,few,TRBV30,TGTGCCTGCAGACAGGGCCCTAACTATGGCTACACCTTC,CACRQGPNYGYTF
TRBD2,TRBJ2-7,.,TRBV5-1,TGCGCCAGCAGCTTCACCAGCGGGGGGTTCTACGAGCAGTACTTC,CASSFTSGGFYEQYF
.,TRBJ1-5,once,TRBV5-6,TGTGCCAGCAGCTTGGGACAGGCCCGGGCCAATCAGCCCCAGCATTTT,CASSLGQARANQPQHF
.,TRBJ2-3,.,TRBV9,TGTGCCAGCGGGCCACAGGGCCAGTCCACAGATACGCAGTATTTT,CASGPQGQSTDTQYF
.,TRBJ2-7,.,TRBV5-1,TGCGCCAGCAGCTTGTGGGGTGCCGGGGGGCTAACCTACGAGCAGTACTTC,CASSLWGAGGLTYEQYF
.,TRBJ2-7,.,TRBV4-3,TGCGCCAGCAGCCACCGATCCAGCTCCTACGAGCAGTACTTC,CASSHRSSSYEQYF
TRBD1,TRBJ2-1,.,TRBV6-6,TGTGCCAGCAGTTTACAGGGGCGGCAGTCCCACAATGAGCAGTTCTTC,CASSLQGRQSHNEQFF
.,TRBJ1-4,.,TRBV3-1/TRBV3-2,TGTGCCAGCAGCCCCCAATGGGGGGATGAAAAACTGTTTTTT,CASSPQWGDEKLFF
.,TRBJ2-3,.,TRBV9,TGTGCCAGCAGCGTAGGCCTCCTAGGGGCTACAGATACGCAGTATTTT,CASSVGLLGATDTQYF
.,TRBJ1-5,.,TRBV21-1,.,CASSKVGTGNQPQHF
.,TRBJ2-4,.,TRBV19,TGTGCCAGGAATTCAGCGACTCTAGCCAAAAACATTCAGTACTTC,CARNSATLAKNIQYF
TRBD2,TRBJ2-7,.,TRBV28,TGTGCCAGCGCGCGGGGGGGGTCATCCTACGAGCAGTACTTC,CASARGGSSYEQYF
.,TRBJ1-4,.,TRBV3-1/TRBV3-2,TGTGCCAGCAGCCAAAGCCAACTAAATGAAAAACTGTTTTTT,CASSQSQLNEKLFF
TRBD1,TRBJ1-5,.,TRBV10-3,TGTGCCATCAGCTCGACAGGGGGCGAACATCAGCCCCAGCATTTT,CAISSTGGEHQPQHF
.,TRBJ1-1,.,TRBV6-5,TGTGCCAGCTGGGAGAGGACTGAAGCTTTCTTT,CASWERTEAFF
.,TRBJ1-5,.,TRBV25-1,TGTGCCAGCAGTGAAATGGAGGGTATCGGCAATCAGCCCCAGCATTTT,CASSEMEGIGNQPQHF